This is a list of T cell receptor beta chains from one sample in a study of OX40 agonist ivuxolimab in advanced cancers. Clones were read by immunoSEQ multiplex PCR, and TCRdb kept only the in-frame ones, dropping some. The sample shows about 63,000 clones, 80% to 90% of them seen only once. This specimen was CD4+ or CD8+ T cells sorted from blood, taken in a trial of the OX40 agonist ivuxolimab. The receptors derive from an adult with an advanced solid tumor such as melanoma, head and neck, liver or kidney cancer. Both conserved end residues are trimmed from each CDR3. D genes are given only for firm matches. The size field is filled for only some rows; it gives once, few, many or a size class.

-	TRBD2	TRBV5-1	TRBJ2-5	ASSALAAGGQETQY
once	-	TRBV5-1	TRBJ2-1	ASSAQGEQF
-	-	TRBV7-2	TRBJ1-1	ASSLFGENTEAF
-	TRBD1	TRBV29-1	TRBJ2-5	SVEGQGETQY
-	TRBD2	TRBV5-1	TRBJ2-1	ASSRTSGRGSYNEQF
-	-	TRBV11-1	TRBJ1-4	ASSASRATNEKLF
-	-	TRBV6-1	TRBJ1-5	ASSELVNQPQH
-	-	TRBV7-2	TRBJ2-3	ASSLALATQY
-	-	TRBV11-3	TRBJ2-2	ASSFLTGSTGELF
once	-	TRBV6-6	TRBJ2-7	ASSPRISDSYEQY
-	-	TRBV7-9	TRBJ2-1	ASSLNVGVNEQF
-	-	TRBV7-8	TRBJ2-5	ASSVDTAQETQY
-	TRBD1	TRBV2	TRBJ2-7	AGRTGREQY
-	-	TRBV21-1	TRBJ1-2	ASSKGGDTFNYGYT
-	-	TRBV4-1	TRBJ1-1	ASSRVTGLNTEAF
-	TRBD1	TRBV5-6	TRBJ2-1	ASSLRQGAYNEQF
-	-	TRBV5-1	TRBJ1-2	ASSLRPGGRDGYT
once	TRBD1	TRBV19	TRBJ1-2	ASSSGTGVFGGYT
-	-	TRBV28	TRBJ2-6	ASSFLASGANVLT
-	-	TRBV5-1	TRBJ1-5	ASSLDSGVDQPQH
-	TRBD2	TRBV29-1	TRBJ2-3	SVEALARLAGDSTDTQY
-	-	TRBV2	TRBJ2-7	ASSDQGTYEQY
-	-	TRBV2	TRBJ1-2	ASSAGPRYGYT
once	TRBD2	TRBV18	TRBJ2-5	ASSPEAGGETQY
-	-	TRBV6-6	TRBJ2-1	ASRLPRGSYNEQF
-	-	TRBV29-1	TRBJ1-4	SVGGEKLF
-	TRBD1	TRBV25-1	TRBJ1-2	ASSRDSHTFYGYT
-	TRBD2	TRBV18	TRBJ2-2	ASSRGLVTAGELF
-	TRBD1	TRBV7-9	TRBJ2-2	ASTPPGQAKLF
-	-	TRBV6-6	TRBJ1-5	ASSSDSHSNQPQH
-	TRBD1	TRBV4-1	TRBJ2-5	ASSPTGEETQY
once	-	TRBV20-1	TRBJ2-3	SARAAHTQY
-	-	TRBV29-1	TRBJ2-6	SVGSRFSVSGANVLT
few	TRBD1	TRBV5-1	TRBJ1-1	ASSLEGAGYTEAF
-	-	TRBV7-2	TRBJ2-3	ASSLRRGDTQY
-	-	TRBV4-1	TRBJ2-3	ASSQAAGEADTQY
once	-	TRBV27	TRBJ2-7	ASSLSRGLHEQY
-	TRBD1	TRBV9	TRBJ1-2	ASSRQGAYGYT
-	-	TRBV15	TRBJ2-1	ATSRVPLLVPWNEQF
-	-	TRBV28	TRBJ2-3	ASSPLGPNTQY
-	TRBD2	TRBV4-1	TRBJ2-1	ASSSPAGGSYNEQF
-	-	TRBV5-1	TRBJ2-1	ASSLGVWAYNEQF
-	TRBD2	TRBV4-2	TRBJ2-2	ASSHRLAGDPGELF
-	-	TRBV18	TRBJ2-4	ASSPPSLRRNIQY
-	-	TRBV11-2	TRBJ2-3	ASSLFGVWTDTQY
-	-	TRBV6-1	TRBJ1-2	ASSLYGYT
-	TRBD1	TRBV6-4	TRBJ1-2	ASTIRDRAYYGYT
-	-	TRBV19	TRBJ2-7	ASSIRSSQNEQY
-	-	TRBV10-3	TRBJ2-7	AISESGRDKGSYEQY
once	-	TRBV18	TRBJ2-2	ASSPQDTGELF
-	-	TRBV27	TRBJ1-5	ASSPGLGNQPQH
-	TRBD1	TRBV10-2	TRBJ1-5	ASSGSTGGNQPQH
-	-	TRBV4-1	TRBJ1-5	ASSQDRGGLNQPQH
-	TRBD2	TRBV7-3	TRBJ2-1	ASRSSGRDNEQF